The rows below give T cell receptor beta chains drawn from one sample of a study of CD8 T cells in ankylosing spondylitis. TCRdb reprocessed the 5' RACE reads via MiXCR and lists one record per CDR3 protein. The table shows 130,000 or so distinct CDR3 sequences, with over 6.5% occurring only once. The material sequenced was blood, either unsorted or a sorted T cell fraction (not recorded which). These receptors all stem from a male donor with ankylosing spondylitis or in good health (not recorded which). The CDR3 runs from the conserved cysteine through the conserved F or W. A D gene is named only where the DNA matches it firmly. Rows may omit the clone size; those that give it use once, few, many or a size class.

j_call v_call d_call clone_size cdr3_aa cdr3_nt
TRBJ1-5 TRBV12-3/TRBV12-4 - - CASILARDQPQHF TGTGCCAGCATCCTGGCCAGAGATCAGCCCCAGCATTTT
TRBJ2-1 TRBV10-2 TRBD2 - CATRWATSGGNSYNEQFF TGCGCCACTCGTTGGGCTACTAGCGGGGGAAACTCCTACAATGAGCAGTTCTTC
TRBJ1-2 TRBV12-3/TRBV12-4 - many CASSPGGLGYTF TGTGCCAGCAGTCCCGGGGGGCTCGGCTACACCTTC
TRBJ2-7 TRBV5-1 - many CASGPGQGSSYEQYF TGCGCCAGCGGCCCCGGACAAGGTAGCTCCTACGAGCAGTACTTC
TRBJ1-2 TRBV11-2 TRBD1 many CASSLAPGTGYGYTF TGTGCCAGCAGCTTAGCCCCCGGGACAGGGTATGGCTACACCTTC
TRBJ2-7 TRBV20-1 - - CSAQRSSYEQYF TGCAGTGCTCAGCGGTCATCCTACGAGCAGTACTTC
TRBJ2-2 TRBV5-1 - many CASSLLGATGELFF TGCGCCAGCAGCTTGTTGGGGGCGACCGGGGAGCTGTTTTTT
TRBJ1-2 TRBV5-1 - many CASSWEGDPNYGYTF TGCGCCAGCAGCTGGGAGGGGGATCCTAACTATGGCTACACCTTC
TRBJ1-1 TRBV29-1 - many CSVDLPLRGTEAFF TGCAGCGTTGACTTGCCGTTGAGGGGCACTGAAGCTTTCTTT
TRBJ1-1 TRBV30 TRBD1 few CAWSVAGGRMNTEAFF TGTGCCTGGAGTGTAGCAGGGGGCCGGATGAACACTGAAGCTTTCTTT
TRBJ1-4 TRBV5-1 TRBD1 many CASSTDRGGTNEKLFF TGCGCCAGCAGCACCGACAGGGGCGGAACTAATGAAAAACTGTTTTTT
TRBJ1-1 TRBV29-1 - many CSVQEGVGTEAFF TGCAGCGTCCAGGAGGGAGTTGGCACTGAAGCTTTCTTT
TRBJ2-7 TRBV5-1 - many CASSLILGDTSSYEQYF TGCGCCAGCAGCTTGATATTAGGGGACACGAGCTCCTACGAGCAGTACTTC
TRBJ2-7 TRBV7-8 - many CASSSYYEQYF TGTGCCAGCAGCTCCTATTACGAGCAGTACTTC
TRBJ2-7 TRBV14 TRBD2 few CASSQVRTSVDQQYF TGTGCCAGCAGCCAAGTCCGGACTAGCGTAGACCAGCAGTACTTC
TRBJ2-1 TRBV11-2 - many CASSPRTVNNEQFF TGTGCCAGCAGCCCCCGGACGGTAAACAATGAGCAGTTCTTC
TRBJ2-6 TRBV5-1 - many CASSLAAGLSGANVLTF TGCGCCAGCAGCTTGGCGGCAGGCCTCTCTGGGGCCAACGTCCTGACTTTC
TRBJ2-2 TRBV24-1 TRBD2 many CATSPRAAGGLGTGELFF TGTGCCACCAGTCCTCGCGCAGCGGGAGGGCTCGGCACCGGGGAGCTGTTTTTT
TRBJ2-3 TRBV29-1 - many CSAARQDTDTQYF TGCAGCGCCGCCAGACAGGACACAGATACGCAGTATTTT
TRBJ1-5 TRBV20-1 - many CSARGGFSQPQHF TGCAGTGCCAGGGGAGGGTTTAGTCAGCCCCAGCATTTT
TRBJ2-7 TRBV9 - many CASSVGPPAWEQYF TGTGCCAGCAGCGTGGGTCCGCCCGCCTGGGAGCAGTACTTC
TRBJ2-1 TRBV24-1 - many CATSDLGLAYNEQFF TGTGCCACCAGTGATTTGGGGCTAGCCTACAATGAGCAGTTCTTC
TRBJ2-7 TRBV20-1 TRBD2 many CSASKAGVPGHEQYF TGCAGTGCTAGTAAAGCGGGAGTCCCCGGGCACGAGCAGTACTTC
TRBJ2-1 TRBV10-3 - many CAISASQEVGEQFF TGTGCCATCAGTGCATCACAGGAGGTGGGGGAGCAGTTCTTC
TRBJ2-1 TRBV7-8 - many CASSPSLDQGGDNEQFF TGTGCCAGCAGCCCGAGCTTGGACCAGGGTGGGGACAATGAGCAGTTCTTC
TRBJ1-6 TRBV3-1 TRBD1 many CASSGTGGPDNSPLHF TGTGCCAGCAGCGGGACAGGGGGCCCGGATAATTCACCCCTCCACTTT
TRBJ2-2 TRBV9 - many CASSWDTHTGELFF TGTGCCAGCAGCTGGGACACTCACACCGGGGAGCTGTTTTTT
TRBJ2-3 TRBV5-6 TRBD1 many CASGSPTGRWGSLPDTQYF TGTGCCAGCGGATCCCCGACAGGGAGATGGGGTTCGCTGCCAGATACGCAGTATTTT
TRBJ2-7 TRBV28 - few CASSLLSAGINHEQYF TGTGCCAGCAGTTTATTATCGGCGGGCATCAACCACGAGCAGTACTTC
TRBJ2-7 TRBV14 - many CASSQPFPPYEQYF TGTGCCAGCAGCCAACCCTTTCCCCCCTACGAGCAGTACTTC
TRBJ1-5 TRBV27 - many CASSWSDSNQPQHF TGTGCCAGCAGTTGGTCCGATAGCAATCAGCCCCAGCATTTT
TRBJ1-2 TRBV7-8 TRBD1 many CASSRQGSGYTF TGTGCCAGCAGCAGACAGGGCTCTGGCTACACCTTC
TRBJ1-3 TRBV20-1 - many CSASYRGQSSGNTIYF TGCAGTGCTAGTTATCGTGGACAGAGCTCTGGAAACACCATATATTTT
TRBJ2-2 TRBV20-1 - many CSARDGSRTGELFF TGCAGTGCTAGAGATGGAAGCCGGACCGGGGAGCTGTTTTTT
TRBJ2-7 TRBV18 TRBD1 - CASSGTVTYEQYF TGTGCCAGCTCAGGGACAGTTACCTACGAGCAGTACTTC
TRBJ1-2 TRBV10-3 - many CAISEQVDVTFNYGYTF TGTGCCATCAGTGAACAGGTGGACGTAACCTTTAACTATGGCTACACCTTC
TRBJ1-5 TRBV12-3/TRBV12-4 - many CASSSRVGNQPQHF TGTGCCAGCAGTTCCAGGGTTGGCAATCAGCCCCAGCATTTT
TRBJ2-2 TRBV5-1 - many CASSLGSGELSGELFF TGCGCCAGCAGCTTGGGGTCGGGAGAACTTTCCGGGGAGCTGTTTTTT
TRBJ1-1 TRBV7-3 - many CASRGSNTEAFF TGTGCCAGCAGGGGCTCCAACACTGAAGCTTTCTTT
TRBJ1-1 TRBV7-2 - - CASSLYGPPGTEAFF TGTGCCAGCAGCTTATATGGTCCACCGGGCACTGAAGCTTTCTTT
TRBJ2-7 TRBV12-3/TRBV12-4 - many CASMKGWTYEQYF TGTGCCAGCATGAAGGGGTGGACCTACGAGCAGTACTTC
TRBJ1-6 TRBV30 - - CAWSRARSNSPLHF TGTGCCTGGAGTAGGGCCAGGAGTAATTCACCCCTCCACTTT
TRBJ1-2 TRBV6-5 - - CASSYLGWPYGYTF TGTGCCAGCAGTTACCTAGGTTGGCCGTATGGCTACACCTTC
TRBJ1-5 TRBV5-1 - many CASSLAGTSQPQHF TGCGCCAGCAGCTTGGCAGGGACTTCTCAGCCCCAGCATTTT
TRBJ2-1 TRBV20-1 TRBD2 many CSARHTGTRVGNEQFF TGCAGTGCTAGACACACCGGGACTAGGGTGGGCAATGAGCAGTTCTTC
TRBJ2-1 TRBV24-1 TRBD1 many CATSDTGVGDEQFF TGTGCCACCAGTGACACAGGGGTAGGGGATGAGCAGTTCTTC
TRBJ2-3 TRBV7-2 - many CASSESGAPLTQYF TGTGCCAGCAGCGAATCAGGGGCCCCACTTACGCAGTATTTT
TRBJ1-2 TRBV4-1 - many CASSQDPGPVSGYGYTF TGCGCCAGCAGCCAAGATCCGGGACCCGTAAGCGGCTATGGCTACACCTTC
TRBJ2-1 TRBV12-3/TRBV12-4 TRBD2 many CASSRRGGAYNEQFF TGTGCCAGCAGTAGGCGGGGGGGTGCCTACAATGAGCAGTTCTTC
TRBJ2-7 TRBV3-1 - many CASSLDGYEQYF TGTGCCAGCAGCCTAGACGGCTACGAGCAGTACTTC